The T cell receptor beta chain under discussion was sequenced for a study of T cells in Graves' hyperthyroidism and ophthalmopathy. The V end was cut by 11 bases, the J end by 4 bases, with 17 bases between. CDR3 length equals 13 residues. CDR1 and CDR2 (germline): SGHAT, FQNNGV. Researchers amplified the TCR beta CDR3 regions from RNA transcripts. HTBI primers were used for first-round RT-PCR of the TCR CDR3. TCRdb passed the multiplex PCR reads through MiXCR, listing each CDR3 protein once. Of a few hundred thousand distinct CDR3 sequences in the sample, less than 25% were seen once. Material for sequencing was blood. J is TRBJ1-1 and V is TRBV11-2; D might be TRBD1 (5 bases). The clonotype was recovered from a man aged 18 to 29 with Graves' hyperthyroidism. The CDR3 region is CAQSRQGGTEAFF. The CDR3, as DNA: TGTGCCCAGTCGAGGCAGGGCGGCACTGAAGCTTTCTTT.